The 29 T cell receptor beta chains reported below all come from one sample, sequenced in a study of blood T cell repertoires in COVID-19. Clones were sequenced by immunoSEQ multiplex PCR, and TCRdb holds only the in-frame ones, with some missing. The sample contains 200,000 to 250,000 clones, roughly 85% of which appear only once. Material: peripheral blood. The receptors derive from a woman in her seventies with COVID-19, enrolled during active disease.

The chain recombines TRBV29-1 with TRBJ1-1; no clear D gene. This CDR3 region has 12 residues. The germline gives CDR1 SQVTM, CDR2 ANQGSEA. The V and J ends lost 4 bases and 2 bases respectively, with 8 bases between them. The DNA of the CDR3 is TGCAGCGTTGGACATTCCAACACTGAAGCTTTCTTT. Its protein product is CSVGHSNTEAFF. Based on the CDR3 plus reference TRBV29-1 and TRBJ1-1, the full variable domain is SAVISQKPSRDICQRGTSLTIQCQVDSQVTMMFWYRQQPGQSLTLIATANQGSEATYESGFVIDKFPISRPNLTFSTLTVSNMSPEDSSIYLCSVGHSNTEAFFGQGTRLTVV.

DNA for the CDR3: TGTGCCAGCAGTCTCGACAGGAAGAACACTGAAGCTTTCTTT. Translation gives CASSLDRKNTEAFF. The chain combines TRBV5-6 with TRBJ1-1; TRBD1 is a possible D gene (6 bases). The ends were cut back, 5 bases at V and 1 base at J, with 12 bases in the middle. Germline V CDR1 and CDR2: SGHDT, YYEEEE. The CDR3 contains 14 residues.

V and J are TRBV7-2 and TRBJ1-3; D is undetermined. CDR1 and CDR2 from the germline V gene are SGHTA and FQGNSA. This CDR3 contains 15 residues. Trimming removed 5 bases from V and 0 bases from J, with 11 bases in between. The CDR3 DNA reads TGTGCCAGCAGCCCCTTTTCGGGCTCTGGAAACACCATATATTTT. Translating it yields CASSPFSGSGNTIYF.

The CDR3, as DNA: TGCAGCGTCCTTCCGGGACAGGGACGTGAAGCTTTCTTT. As protein: CSVLPGQGREAFF. The chain uses TRBV29-1 and TRBJ1-1, with 9 bases aligning to TRBD1. The CDR3 sequence is 13 residues long. V dropped 6 bases and J dropped 7; count of bases not matched to a gene: 9. CDR1 and CDR2 (germline): SQVTM, ANQGSEA.

A single count supports this clone. The chain uses TRBV6-2 or TRBV6-3 and TRBJ2-2; 7 bases are shared with TRBD2. CDR1 is MNHEY and CDR2 is SVGEGT in the germline V gene. Germline trimming cut 0 bases from V and 2 bases from J; bases unmatched to any gene: 3. This CDR3 spans 16 amino acids. The CDR3 region has the DNA TGTGCCAGCAGTTACTCGACGGGAGGCAACACCGGGGAGCTGTTTTTT. It translates to CASSYSTGGNTGELFF.

The rearrangement links TRBV5-1 to TRBJ1-5, with 7 nucleotides matching TRBD1. V lost 3 bases to trimming and J lost 4 bases; unmatched junction nucleotides: 1. Per germline, CDR1 SGHRS and CDR2 YFSETQ. This CDR3 is built from 13 residues. The CDR3 sequence is CASSSGQNQPQHF. CDR3 nucleotide sequence: TGCGCCAGCAGCTCGGGACAGAATCAGCCCCAGCATTTT.

The chain carries TRBV7-8 and TRBJ1-4; 8 bases agree with TRBD1. With 6 bases clipped from V and 2 bases from J, the junction kept 5 bases outside the gene matches. This CDR3 is built from 15 residues. Germline V gene sequence: CDR1 SGHVS, CDR2 FQNEAQ. The CDR3 nucleotides read TGTGCCAGCAGGGTAACAGGGGGGACTAATGAAAAACTGTTTTTT. This sequence encodes CASRVTGGTNEKLFF.

This clone was observed a single time. The chain recombines TRBV6-5 with TRBJ2-4, with TRBD1 as a possible D gene (6 bases). Germline lookup yields CDR1 MNHEY and CDR2 SVGAGI. The CDR3 contains 13 residues. Trimming left V 6 bases short and J 4 bases short, with 10 bases between. The DNA for the CDR3 is TGTGCCAGCAGAGACAGGTTAAAAAACATTCAGTACTTC. The encoded protein is CASRDRLKNIQYF.

The chain couples TRBV7-9 to TRBJ2-5; possible D gene TRBD1, 5 bases. Trimming stripped 4 bases from V and 5 bases from J, with 17 bases between. CDR1 SEHNR and CDR2 FQNEAQ come from the germline V gene (reference sequence). The CDR3 consists of 15 residues. The CDR3 loop reads CASSSRAQAGETQYF. The CDR3 bases are TGTGCCAGCAGCTCAAGGGCCCAGGCAGGGGAGACCCAGTACTTC.

V gene TRBV7-8 combines with J gene TRBJ2-7; TRBD1 might be the D (5 bases). Per the germline V gene, CDR1 is SGHVS and CDR2 is FQNEAQ. The length of the CDR3 is 14 residues. V gave up 1 base and J gave up 2 bases, with 9 bases separating them. The CDR3 region has the DNA TGTGCCAGCAGCTTAGGACAGTACACCTACGAGCAGTACTTC. As protein: CASSLGQYTYEQYF.

CDR3 nucleotide sequence: TGCGCCAGCAGCCAAAGAGGGCAGGCAGATACGCAGTATTTT. Its translation: CASSQRGQADTQYF. The chain combines TRBV4-1 with TRBJ2-3, with D possibly TRBD2 on 5 matching bases. From germline, CDR1 is MGHRA and CDR2 YSYEKL. The V gene lost 2 bases and the J gene lost 4 bases, with 10 bases spanning the gap. This CDR3 spans 14 amino acids.

The chain links TRBV18 to TRBJ2-3, with 11 bases fitting TRBD1. J was trimmed by 1 base and V by 2 bases; bases with no gene match: 2. The CDR3 runs 16 residues. Per germline, CDR1 KGHSH and CDR2 LQKENI. CDR3 amino acids: CASSPGTGGRTDTQYF. The CDR3 bases are TGTGCCAGCTCACCAGGGACAGGGGGACGCACAGATACGCAGTATTTT.

Details on this clone: This same CDR3 is encoded by further DNA sequences in the sample. The gene calls are TRBV30 and TRBJ1-2; a weak D match, TRBD1 (6 bases). The CDR3 contains 12 residues. V gave up 2 bases and J gave up 2 bases, with 6 bases separating them. Germline V lookup: CDR1 GTSNPN, CDR2 SVGIG (reference sequence). CDR3 nucleotides: TGTGCCTGGAGTACAGGGAACTATGGCTACACCTTC. Amino acid sequence: CAWSTGNYGYTF.

As to this clone: Because the CDR3's place on the DNA is in doubt, the DNA is left out and the CDR3 is given as listed by TCRdb. V gene TRBV18 combines with J gene TRBJ2-7; TRBD1, as called in the table, went unchecked against the DNA. Inclusive of both ends, the CDR3 amounts to 17 amino acids. Germline values: CDR1 KGHSH, CDR2 LQKENI. CDR3 loop: CASSDRAPTSSTSGRYF.

The chain is built from TRBV18 and TRBJ1-5, with TRBD1 identical over 9 bases. The junction had 9 bases not matched to a gene; V was cut back by 3 bases and J by 3 bases. The CDR3 runs 17 residues. Looked up from germline, CDR1 is KGHSH and CDR2 is LQKENI. The CDR3 coding sequence is TGTGCCAGCTCACCCTTGGGGACAGGGAGTCCCAATCAGCCCCAGCATTTT. Residues: CASSPLGTGSPNQPQHF.

The chain uses TRBV6-5 and TRBJ1-2; D not certain. The length of the CDR3 is 13 residues. Germline V CDR1 and CDR2: MNHEY, SVGAGI. V lost 7 bases and J 3 bases, leaving 12 bases between the germline ends. The CDR3 coding sequence is TGTGCCAGCACCCCATTCGGAGACTATGGCTACACCTTC. Protein product: CASTPFGDYGYTF.

This chain links TRBV7-2 with TRBJ1-6, with TRBD1 as a possible D gene (5 bases). The germline gives CDR1 SGHTA, CDR2 FQGNSA. The V end was cut by 4 bases, the J end by 9 bases, with 13 bases between. The CDR3 has 14 amino acids. The CDR3 is CASSSRGSTSPLHF. CDR3 sequence (DNA): TGTGCCAGCAGCTCTAGGGGCTCAACTTCACCCCTCCACTTT.

Here the CDR3 reads CARSLGQNTEAFF. The CDR3 DNA sequence: TGTGCCAGAAGCTTGGGACAGAACACTGAAGCTTTCTTT. The chain has TRBV5-3 and TRBJ1-1, with D unclear. TRBV5-3 is classed as an ORF, of uncertain function. The V and J ends lost 0 bases and 1 base respectively, with 4 bases between them. CDR3 length: 13 amino acids.

The J gene is TRBJ2-7, the V gene TRBV13; 15 bases are a match to TRBD2. V lost 4 bases to trimming and J lost 4 bases; unmatched junction nucleotides: 20. The germline V gene encodes CDR1 PRHDT and CDR2 FYEKMQ (reference sequence). CDR3 length: 21 amino acids. CDR3 in amino acids: CASSSRGTSGRTGDSLYEQYF. DNA of the CDR3: TGTGCCAGCAGCTCCCGAGGGACTAGCGGGAGGACAGGGGATTCCCTGTACGAGCAGTACTTC.

The rearrangement joins TRBV18 to TRBJ2-7; D might be TRBD2 (6 bases). Germline CDR1 is KGHSH and CDR2 is LQKENI. The V end was cut by 10 bases, the J end by 3 bases, with 16 bases between. The CDR3 has 13 amino acids. The CDR3: CATRGTEVYEQYF. Here the CDR3 DNA reads TGTGCCACCCGGGGGACGGAAGTCTACGAGCAGTACTTC.

V and J are TRBV29-1 and TRBJ1-1, with a tentative D call TRBD1 (6 bases). Germline V CDR1 and CDR2: SQVTM, ANQGSEA. The CDR3 is 14 residues long. Trimming shortened V by 6 bases and J by 5 bases, and 19 bases separated the two germline ends. In DNA form, the CDR3 reads TGCAGCGTCTCCCAGGGGACCGCCGAGACTGAAGCTTTCTTT. Protein product: CSVSQGTAETEAFF.

The V gene is TRBV3-1 (or the pseudogene TRBV3-2), the J gene TRBJ2-5, with TRBD2 matching 13 bases. The germline gives CDR1 LGHDT, CDR2 YNNKEL (reference sequence). CDR3 length equals 17 residues. Trimming at V came to 0 bases and at J to 3 bases, leaving 4 bases not matched to a gene. For the CDR3, the DNA is TGTGCCAGCAGCCAAGATCGCGGGACTAGCGGGGAAGAGACCCAGTACTTC. It yields the protein CASSQDRGTSGEETQYF.

This clone was seen once. The V gene is TRBV13, the J gene TRBJ2-1; D perhaps matches TRBD2 (5 bases). V was pared by 5 bases and J by 4 bases, with 6 bases between. The CDR3 spans 12 residues. Germline V lookup: CDR1 PRHDT, CDR2 FYEKMQ (reference sequence). DNA of the CDR3: TGTGCCAGCAGCGAGGGTTACAATGAGCAGTTCTTC. It yields the protein CASSEGYNEQFF.

This clone was seen more than once but under ten times. V and J are TRBV11-3 and TRBJ2-1; tentatively, D is TRBD1 (7 bases). CDR1 SGHNT and CDR2 YENEEA come from the germline V gene. CDR3 length: 14 amino acids. With 4 bases removed from V and 7 bases from J, the gap between germline ends came to 14 bases. The CDR3 reads CASSSVTGRNEQFF. Written as DNA, the CDR3 is TGTGCCAGCAGCTCAGTGACAGGGAGGAATGAGCAGTTCTTC.

V usage is TRBV27 and J usage is TRBJ1-1; TRBD1 is a possible D gene (6 bases). This CDR3 spans 15 amino acids. Germline values: CDR1 MNHEY, CDR2 SMNVEV (reference sequence). Trimming removed 6 bases at V and 1 base at J, with 15 bases between. This CDR3 is CASRQNRVENTEAFF. The DNA of the CDR3 is TGTGCCAGCAGGCAAAACAGGGTGGAGAACACTGAAGCTTTCTTT.

V and J are TRBV7-2 and TRBJ1-2; tentative D call: TRBD1 (6 bases). The germline V gene encodes CDR1 SGHTA and CDR2 FQGNSA. Deletions cut 4 bases from V and 7 bases from J, with 13 bases between. This CDR3 spans 13 amino acids. CDR3 sequence reads: CASSSDRGGGYTF. CDR3 nucleotide sequence: TGTGCCAGCAGCTCCGACAGAGGGGGTGGCTACACCTTC. The full variable domain, its missing parts supplied by reference TRBV7-2 and TRBJ1-2, is GAGVSQSPSNKVTEKGKDVELRCDPISGHTALYWYRQSLGQGLEFLIYFQGNSAPDKSGLPSDRFSAERTGGSVSTLTIQRTQQEDSAVYLCASSSDRGGGYTFGSGTRLTVV.

The chain couples TRBV10-3 to TRBJ1-2; D gene unclear. Trimming shortened V by 4 bases and J by 6 bases, and 12 bases separated the two germline ends. Germline V gene data show CDR1 as ENHRY and CDR2 as SYGVKD. CDR3 length equals 13 residues. CDR3 amino acids: CAISGISEDGYTF. CDR3 sequence (DNA): TGTGCCATCAGTGGGATTTCCGAGGATGGCTACACCTTC.

This clone appeared a few times. The chain employs TRBV2 and TRBJ2-3; 7 bases fit TRBD2. The germline V gene has CDR1 SNHLY and CDR2 FYNNEI. After removal of 0 bases from V and 3 bases from J, the junction contained 0 bases not matched to a gene. CDR3 size: 14 residues. The CDR3 nucleotides are TGTGCCAGCAGTGAAGCGGGAGGGACAGATACGCAGTATTTT. Translating gives CASSEAGGTDTQYF.

This chain uses TRBV7-2 with TRBJ2-5; TRBD2 matches at 12 bases. This CDR3 is 15 amino acids long. From germline, CDR1 is SGHTA and CDR2 FQGNSA. V lost 5 bases, J lost 2 bases, and 3 bases stayed unmatched. For the CDR3, the DNA is TGTGCCAGCAGCACTAGCGGGGGGATACAAGAGACCCAGTACTTC. As protein: CASSTSGGIQETQYF.